One sample yielded the 21 T cell receptor beta chains listed below, sequenced in a study of T cell responses to AZD1222 COVID-19 vaccine. This table comes from immunoSEQ multiplex PCR, and its TCRdb copy is limited to in-frame clones, with some not included. The table shows roughly 130,000 clones, with roughly 93% occurring only once. The sequencing used peripheral blood, collected on day 0 of AZD1222 vaccination. These receptors were collected from an adult in good health.

The rearrangement uses TRBV20-1 and TRBJ1-5; D unclear. CDR1 and CDR2 from the germline V gene are DFQATT and SNEGSKA (reference sequence). Trimming pared 3 bases from V and 6 bases from J, leaving 21 bases between. This CDR3 contains 16 residues. CDR3 nucleotides: TGCAGTGCTAGTCAGGAGGGCAGGCATTGGACTCAGCCCCAGCATTTT. Translating gives CSASQEGRHWTQPQHF.

The chain couples TRBV7-3 to TRBJ2-1; D uncertain. Germline-derived CDR1 and CDR2 are SGHTA and FQGTGA. This CDR3 has 13 residues. V lost 1 base to trimming and J lost 5 bases, with 6 bases between them. CDR3 nucleotides: TGTGCCAGCAGCTTAATACCGAACAATGAGCAGTTCTTC. This encodes CASSLIPNNEQFF.

The CDR3 DNA reads TGTGCCACCAGTGATACGGAGACCCAGTACTTC. This gives the protein CATSDTETQYF. This sequence joins TRBV24-1 and TRBJ2-5; D remains unclear. Trimming took 3 bases from V and 5 from J, leaving 3 bases between them. From germline, CDR1 is KGHDR and CDR2 SFDVKD. The CDR3 sequence is 11 residues long.

V gene TRBV28 combines with J gene TRBJ1-2; TRBD1 is a possible D gene (6 bases). The germline V and J ends were trimmed by 5 bases and 3 bases, with 7 bases remaining between them. CDR3 length: 12 residues. CDR1 and CDR2 from the germline V gene are MDHEN and SYDVKM. DNA of the CDR3: TGTGCCAGCAGTACAGGGTACTATGGCTACACCTTC. Protein product: CASSTGYYGYTF.

J is TRBJ1-1 and V is TRBV18; unclear D gene. Germline V CDR1 and CDR2: KGHSH, LQKENI. V was trimmed by 2 bases and J by 0 bases, leaving 7 bases between them. CDR3 size: 14 residues. The CDR3 loop reads CASSPDSLNTEAFF. Written as DNA, the CDR3 is TGTGCCAGCTCACCAGATTCACTGAACACTGAAGCTTTCTTT.

The table lists this clone with a count of one. The gene calls are TRBV10-1 and TRBJ2-1; D is possibly TRBD1 or TRBD2 (5 bases each). The germline gives CDR1 WNHNN, CDR2 SYGVQD (reference sequence). The CDR3 is made up of 14 amino acids. V lost 2 bases and J lost 10, with 15 bases in between. The CDR3 spells CASSERGSDREQFF. CDR3 DNA sequence: TGCGCCAGCAGTGAGAGGGGTAGCGACCGCGAGCAGTTCTTC.

The rearrangement joins TRBV7-9 to TRBJ2-7; D is possibly TRBD1 or TRBD2 (5 bases each). Trimming removed 0 bases at V and 2 bases at J, with 5 bases between. The CDR3 has 13 amino acids. Germline CDR1 and CDR2: SEHNR and FQNEAQ (reference sequence). The CDR3 DNA sequence: TGTGCCAGCAGCTTAGCGGGGGCCTACGAGCAGTACTTC. This gives the protein CASSLAGAYEQYF.

The count of this clone is one. The rearrangement links TRBV27 to TRBJ2-1; D may be TRBD1 (8 bases). Germline V gene sequence: CDR1 MNHEY, CDR2 SMNVEV (reference sequence). The CDR3 contains 15 residues. V lost 3 bases and J lost 12, with 21 bases in between. The CDR3 spells CASSFSTGGRGGQFF. CDR3 nucleotides: TGTGCCAGCAGTTTTTCTACAGGGGGGAGGGGTGGGCAGTTCTTC.

The rearrangement links TRBV11-3 to TRBJ1-1; D is unresolved. The CDR3 has 13 amino acids. The germline CDR1 and CDR2 sequences are SGHNT and YENEEA. V was shortened by 3 bases and J by 0 bases, with 5 bases between the two germline ends. The CDR3 DNA sequence: TGTGCCAGCAGCTTGTGGATGAACACTGAAGCTTTCTTT. Protein: CASSLWMNTEAFF.

The chain has TRBV2 and TRBJ2-1, with 13 bases matching TRBD2. V lost 0 bases and J lost 12; bases outside the gene matches: 20. Germline CDR1 SNHLY, CDR2 FYNNEI. CDR3 length: 20 amino acids. The CDR3 here is CASSEAGTSGIVGRDLAQFF. The CDR3 bases are TGTGCCAGCAGTGAAGCGGGGACTAGCGGGATTGTAGGACGGGACCTCGCGCAGTTCTTC.

The chain joins TRBV19 to TRBJ2-7, with D maybe TRBD1 (6 bases). This CDR3 is 17 amino acids long. V was cut by 5 bases and J by 2 bases, with 22 bases left in between. The germline gives CDR1 LNHDA, CDR2 SQIVND (reference sequence). This CDR3 is CASSSRSLGQSPYEQYF. DNA for the CDR3: TGTGCCAGTAGTTCCCGTAGTTTAGGACAGAGTCCCTACGAGCAGTACTTC.

The chain carries TRBV28 and TRBJ1-1, with D perhaps TRBD1 (5 bases). V was cut by 5 bases and J by 5 bases, with 15 bases left in between. Germline V gene lookup returns CDR1 MDHEN and CDR2 SYDVKM. The CDR3 runs to 14 residues. The chain's CDR3 is CASSPQGEGTEAFF. CDR3 nucleotide sequence: TGTGCCAGCAGTCCCCAGGGAGAAGGTACTGAAGCTTTCTTT.

This clone was counted a single time. V gene TRBV4-3 combines with J gene TRBJ2-3, with TRBD2 matching 11 bases. This CDR3 spans 17 amino acids. The trim removed 5 bases at V and 3 bases at J, leaving 10 bases unmatched. Germline-derived CDR1 and CDR2 are LGHNA and YSLEER. The CDR3 nucleotides are TGCGCCAGCAGCAATTGGGCTAGCGGGAGGAAAACAGATACGCAGTATTTT. Translating it yields CASSNWASGRKTDTQYF.

The chain uses TRBV5-1 and TRBJ1-3; D is perhaps TRBD1 (5 bases). Germline CDR1 SGHRS, CDR2 YFSETQ. Between the trimmed V and J ends, which lost 1 base and 4 bases, there was a span of 9 bases. There are 14 residues in the CDR3. In DNA, the CDR3 is TGCGCCAGCAGCTTGTGGGGGGGAGGAAACACCATATATTTT. This encodes CASSLWGGGNTIYF.

This chain uses TRBV6-1 with TRBJ2-7, with a possible D match to TRBD2 (6 bases). Trimming stripped 3 bases from V and 7 bases from J, with 13 bases between. Germline loops: CDR1 MNHNS, CDR2 SASEGT. The length of the CDR3 is 13 residues. In DNA form, the CDR3 reads TGTGCCAGCAGTGACGGGGGAGCGCGGGAGCAGTACTTC. Translation: CASSDGGAREQYF.

V and J are TRBV4-2 and TRBJ2-1; tentative D call: TRBD1 (6 bases). The CDR3 is made up of 12 amino acids. The V gene's germline CDR1 is LGHNA and CDR2 YNFKEQ. V was pared by 4 bases and J by 8 bases, with 9 bases between. The CDR3 sequence is CASSLNRDEQFF. CDR3 bases: TGTGCCAGCAGCCTTAACAGGGATGAGCAGTTCTTC.

This clone was counted once. V is TRBV5-4 and J is TRBJ2-3; no firm D call. The V gene's germline CDR1 is SGHNT and CDR2 YYREEE (reference sequence). This CDR3 comprises 18 residues. V was cut by 0 bases and J by 2 bases, with 19 bases left in between. CDR3: CASSLAGIFAETTDTQYF. DNA for the CDR3: TGTGCCAGCAGCTTGGCAGGCATTTTTGCGGAGACCACAGATACGCAGTATTTT.

This clone showed up just once. This chain uses TRBV18 with TRBJ1-1, with D uncertain. The CDR3 contains 12 residues. Trimming shortened V by 3 bases and J by 1 base, and 3 bases separated the two germline ends. The germline V gene encodes CDR1 KGHSH and CDR2 LQKENI. For the CDR3, the DNA is TGTGCCAGCTCACCTTGGAACACTGAAGCTTTCTTT. Protein sequence: CASSPWNTEAFF.

Points on this clone: The limits of the CDR3 on the DNA are not certain, so only TCRdb's listed CDR3 is given. This chain connects TRBV28 to TRBJ1-2; the table's D call TRBD1 went unverified against the DNA. Ends included, the CDR3 has 16 residues. The V gene's germline CDR1 is MDHEN and CDR2 SYDVKM. The chain's CDR3 is CASSLVAGGSRVDDTF.

V and J are TRBV21-1 and TRBJ1-1. TRBV21-1 represents a pseudogene. The CDR3 contains 13 residues. The CDR3 reads CASSKVANTEAFF. The CDR3 DNA is TGTGCCAGCAGCAAAGTAGCGAACACTGAAGCTTTCTTT.

This chain joins TRBV2 and TRBJ1-2; 8 bases are a match to TRBD1. Germline V CDR1 and CDR2: SNHLY, FYNNEI. Unmatched junction bases numbered 4, after V lost 4 bases and J lost 0 bases. The CDR3 spans 15 residues. The CDR3 nucleotides read TGTGCCAGCAGTGTTGACAGGGGAGCTAACTATGGCTACACCTTC. Protein product: CASSVDRGANYGYTF.